This T cell receptor (beta chain) was recovered during a study of T cells expressing NK-cell markers. Each CDR3 protein gets one entry in TCRdb, which reprocessed the 5' RACE reads and gives no DNA. The sample table includes 200,000 to 300,000 distinct CDR3 sequences. The CDR3 contains 14 residues. The sequenced sample was blood T cells: a sorted CD56 or NKG2C T cell subset, CD4+ or CD8+ T cells, or bulk PBMC T cells (not recorded which). The receptor was derived from a man younger than 35 in good health. The chain joins TRBV12-3 or TRBV12-4 to TRBJ2-2; TCRdb lists TRBD1, though no DNA is available to test this call. This CDR3 reads CASSLERDRPELFF.